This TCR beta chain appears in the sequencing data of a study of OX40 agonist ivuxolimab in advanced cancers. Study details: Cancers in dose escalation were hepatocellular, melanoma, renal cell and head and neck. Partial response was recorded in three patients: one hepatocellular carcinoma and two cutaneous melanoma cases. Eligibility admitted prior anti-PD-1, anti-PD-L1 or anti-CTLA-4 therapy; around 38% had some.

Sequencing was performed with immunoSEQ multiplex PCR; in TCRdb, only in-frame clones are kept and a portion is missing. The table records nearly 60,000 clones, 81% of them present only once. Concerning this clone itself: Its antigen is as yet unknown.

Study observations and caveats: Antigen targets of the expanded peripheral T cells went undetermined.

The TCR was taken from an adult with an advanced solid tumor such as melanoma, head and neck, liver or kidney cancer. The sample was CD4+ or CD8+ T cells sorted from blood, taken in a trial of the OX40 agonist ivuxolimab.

The CDR3 loop reads CASSGPGGDFYEQYF. As DNA, the CDR3 is TGTGCCAGCAGTGGGCCCGGCGGGGATTTCTACGAGCAGTACTTC. This chain joins TRBV7-9 and TRBJ2-7; tentative D call: TRBD2 (6 bases). With 6 bases removed from V and 3 bases from J, the gap between germline ends came to 18 bases. The germline CDR1 and CDR2 sequences are SEHNR and FQNEAQ (reference sequence). There are 15 residues in the CDR3.